These 24 T cell receptor beta chains originate from one sample sequenced in a study of cytomegalovirus exposure and HLA in healthy donors. Using immunoSEQ multiplex PCR, the repertoire was profiled, and TCRdb retains in-frame clones only, with some absent. The data contain 55,000 to 80,000 clones, about 94% of them singletons. Sequenced input: PBMCs. Receptors were obtained from a man between 18 and 35 years old in good health and CMV-seropositive.

The J gene is TRBJ1-6, the V gene TRBV18, with D possibly TRBD1 on 5 matching bases. From germline, CDR1 is KGHSH and CDR2 LQKENI. The CDR3 length is 14 residues. V was trimmed by 2 bases and J by 8 bases, leaving 10 bases between them. Written as DNA, the CDR3 is TGTGCCAGCTCACCAGGGGGGTCGGATTCACCCCTCCACTTT. Protein sequence: CASSPGGSDSPLHF.

J is TRBJ2-5 and V is TRBV27; 7 nucleotides line up with TRBD1. Germline CDR1 is MNHEY and CDR2 is SMNVEV (reference sequence). This CDR3 has 15 amino acids. The ends lost 6 bases at V and 2 bases at J; junction bases unmatched: 9. The CDR3: CASSPYDRAQETQYF. For the CDR3, the DNA is TGTGCCAGCAGCCCGTACGACAGGGCACAAGAGACCCAGTACTTC.

This rearrangement joins TRBV27 to TRBJ2-3; 9 nucleotides match TRBD2. The CDR3 consists of 13 residues. Germline V lookup: CDR1 MNHEY, CDR2 SMNVEV (reference sequence). The V gene end was trimmed by 8 bases and the J gene end by 5 bases; junction bases not matched to a gene: 5. The CDR3 loop reads CASGFSGGDTQYF. CDR3 DNA sequence: TGTGCCAGCGGGTTTAGCGGGGGAGATACGCAGTATTTT.

V and J are TRBV30 and TRBJ1-1; a possible D gene is TRBD1 (5 bases). V gave up 4 bases and J gave up 11 bases, with 23 bases separating them. The CDR3 totals 14 residues. Per the germline V gene, CDR1 is GTSNPN and CDR2 is SVGIG (reference sequence). Written as DNA, the CDR3 is TGTGCCTGGATACGCGGGACCCATGGGCCGTACGCTTTCTTT. It yields the protein CAWIRGTHGPYAFF.

The rearrangement joins TRBV19 to TRBJ1-1; no reliable D call. This CDR3 is 16 amino acids long. The germline gives CDR1 LNHDA, CDR2 SQIVND (reference sequence). Trimming removed 6 bases from V and 2 bases from J, with 19 bases in between. CDR3 in DNA: TGTGCCAGTAGCCCGCGGGCGCAACCAGGCAACACTGAAGCTTTCTTT. Protein sequence: CASSPRAQPGNTEAFF.

The chain carries TRBV9 and TRBJ1-2, with a tentative D call TRBD1 (6 bases). From germline, CDR1 is SGDLS and CDR2 YYNGEE. V dropped 0 bases and J dropped 10 bases, with 16 bases sitting between them. The CDR3 has 14 residues. CDR3 coding DNA: TGTGCCAGCAGCGTAGGGGATACAGGGACGGCCTACACCTTC. Translated, it gives CASSVGDTGTAYTF.

The chain employs TRBV7-9 and TRBJ2-3, with D perhaps TRBD2 (7 bases). The germline gives CDR1 SEHNR, CDR2 FQNEAQ (reference sequence). V dropped 8 bases and J dropped 5 bases, with 23 bases sitting between them. The CDR3 runs 16 residues. The CDR3 sequence: CASSDGGASYGDTQYF. The DNA for the CDR3 is TGTGCCAGCTCCGATGGGGGGGCGAGTTACGGAGATACGCAGTATTTT. Full variable domain (missing parts from reference TRBV7-9 and TRBJ2-3): DTGVSQNPRHKITKRGQNVTFRCDPISEHNRLYWYRQTLGQGPEFLTYFQNEAQLEKSRLLSDRFSAERPKGSFSTLEIQRTEQGDSAMYLCASSDGGASYGDTQYFGPGTRLTVL.

CDR3 residues: CSVVGLVVYEQYF. CDR3 nucleotide sequence: TGCAGCGTTGTAGGACTAGTTGTCTACGAGCAGTACTTC. The chain carries TRBV29-1 and TRBJ2-7, with TRBD2 matching over 7 bases. The CDR3 has 13 residues. The V and J ends lost 4 bases and 3 bases, in that order; junction bases with no gene match: 6. Germline V gene sequence: CDR1 SQVTM, CDR2 ANQGSEA.

This sequence joins TRBV5-4 and TRBJ1-4; 7 bases are shared with TRBD1. From germline, CDR1 is SGHNT and CDR2 YYREEE (reference sequence). The ends lost 4 bases at V and 0 bases at J; junction bases unmatched: 6. The CDR3 runs to 16 residues. The CDR3 coding sequence is TGTGCCAGCAGCCAACAGGGGCGAGCAACTAATGAAAAACTGTTTTTT. Amino acids: CASSQQGRATNEKLFF.

The genes are TRBV5-8 and TRBJ2-7, with D possibly being TRBD2 (5 bases). Trimming removed 2 bases at V and 4 bases at J, with 13 bases between. Germline CDR1 is SGHTS and CDR2 is YDEGEE. CDR3 length: 14 amino acids. CDR3 in DNA: TGTGCCAGCAGCTTAGAAGGGAGTACTTACGAGCAGTACTTC. It specifies CASSLEGSTYEQYF.

V and J are TRBV27 and TRBJ1-1; possible D gene TRBD1, 6 bases. CDR3 length equals 18 residues. The V gene's germline CDR1 is MNHEY and CDR2 SMNVEV (reference sequence). V lost 2 bases to trimming and J lost 0 bases, with 19 bases between them. The DNA of the CDR3 is TGTGCCAGCAGTTTAGAGGCCCCAGGGGCCCCCCTGAACACTGAAGCTTTCTTT. It is translated as CASSLEAPGAPLNTEAFF.

The rearrangement uses TRBV10-1 and TRBJ2-5, with 8 bases fitting TRBD2. Germline lookup yields CDR1 WNHNN and CDR2 SYGVQD (reference sequence). The CDR3 length is 16 residues. With 6 bases clipped from V and 4 bases from J, the junction kept 13 bases outside the gene matches. Written as DNA, the CDR3 is TGCGCCAGCAGCCCCCCGTGGGAGCGGGAGAGAGAGACCCAGTACTTC. Its protein is CASSPPWERERETQYF.

The V call is TRBV19, the J call TRBJ1-4; D call uncertain. V lost 3 bases and J lost 6, with 14 bases in between. The CDR3 covers 15 residues. Per the germline V gene, CDR1 is LNHDA and CDR2 is SQIVND (reference sequence). CDR3 residues: CASSIGGGYYEKLFF. In DNA form, the CDR3 reads TGTGCCAGTAGTATTGGCGGAGGCTACTATGAAAAACTGTTTTTT.

The V gene is TRBV6-6, the J gene TRBJ2-1; a weak D match, TRBD2 (6 bases). Looked up from germline, CDR1 is MNHNY and CDR2 is SVGAGI (reference sequence). This CDR3 is built from 15 residues. Trimming stripped 3 bases from V and 2 bases from J, with 11 bases between. CDR3 in amino acids: CASSYAGPTYNEQFF. The CDR3 coding sequence is TGTGCCAGCAGTTATGCGGGACCAACCTACAATGAGCAGTTCTTC.

This clone has only a few counts. The chain employs TRBV5-6 and TRBJ2-1, with 7 bases aligning to TRBD1. This CDR3 contains 17 residues. Trimming removed 4 bases from V and 8 bases from J; junction bases left unmatched: 18. In germline, CDR1 is SGHDT, CDR2 YYEEEE. DNA of the CDR3: TGTGCCAGCAGCCGAGAAAAACCCGGGACAGCGAGCCATGAGCAGTTCTTC. Protein sequence: CASSREKPGTASHEQFF.

The genes are TRBV7-9 and TRBJ2-3, with 10 nucleotides matching TRBD1. The germline V gene has CDR1 SEHNR and CDR2 FQNEAQ (reference sequence). V gave up 4 bases and J gave up 5 bases; unmatched junction bases: 3. The CDR3 consists of 14 residues. The CDR3 sequence is CASSYGQGGDTQYF. The DNA of the CDR3 is TGTGCCAGCAGCTACGGACAGGGGGGAGATACGCAGTATTTT.

This rearrangement joins TRBV2 to TRBJ2-1; the D gene is possibly TRBD2 (5 bases). This CDR3 spans 12 amino acids. Deletions cut 5 bases from V and 10 bases from J, with 12 bases between. From germline, CDR1 is SNHLY and CDR2 FYNNEI. The CDR3 reads CASSREASEQFF. The DNA of the CDR3 is TGTGCCAGCAGTAGGGAAGCTAGCGAGCAGTTCTTC.

The V and J genes are TRBV20-1 and TRBJ2-5, with D possibly TRBD2 on 5 matching bases. This CDR3 is built from 11 residues. Germline assignment: CDR1 DFQATT and CDR2 SNEGSKA (reference sequence). The V and J ends lost 2 bases and 4 bases respectively, with 5 bases between them. In DNA, the CDR3 is TGCAGTGCTAGACTAGCAGAGACCCAGTACTTC. This sequence encodes CSARLAETQYF.

The chain employs TRBV7-2 and TRBJ2-5, with TRBD1 as a possible D gene (5 bases). The V end was cut by 4 bases, the J end by 8 bases, with 20 bases between. The CDR3 contains 15 residues. Germline lookup yields CDR1 SGHTA and CDR2 FQGNSA. The CDR3 region is CASSSAWGPTVTQYF. The CDR3 nucleotides read TGTGCCAGCAGCTCCGCCTGGGGCCCCACGGTCACCCAGTACTTC.

This clone was observed once. The rearrangement uses TRBV9 and TRBJ2-7; 9 nucleotides line up with TRBD2. Looked up from germline, CDR1 is SGDLS and CDR2 is YYNGEE. CDR3 length equals 14 residues. The V and J ends lost 1 base and 3 bases, in that order; junction bases with no gene match: 2. This CDR3 reads CASSVTAGGYEQYF. CDR3 in DNA: TGTGCCAGCAGCGTAACAGCGGGAGGCTACGAGCAGTACTTC.

The V gene is TRBV27, the J gene TRBJ2-3; weak D call: TRBD1 (6 bases). Looked up from germline, CDR1 is MNHEY and CDR2 is SMNVEV (reference sequence). The CDR3 runs to 14 residues. Trimming stripped 9 bases from V and 1 base from J, with 14 bases between. CDR3 in amino acids: CASTGLGGTDTQYF. The CDR3 DNA follows: TGTGCCAGTACAGGGCTAGGAGGCACAGATACGCAGTATTTT.

The V gene is TRBV6-4, the J gene TRBJ2-1; D call uncertain. V dropped 2 bases and J dropped 0 bases, with 8 bases sitting between them. The CDR3 is made up of 15 amino acids. Looked up from germline, CDR1 is MRHNA and CDR2 is SNTAGT. CDR3 sequence: CASSDTDTSYNEQFF. The CDR3 coding sequence is TGTGCCAGCAGTGACACAGACACCTCCTACAATGAGCAGTTCTTC.

This chain joins TRBV10-1 and TRBJ2-2; D remains ambiguous. Trimming left V 2 bases short and J 7 bases short, with 5 bases between. Per the germline V gene, CDR1 is WNHNN and CDR2 is SYGVQD (reference sequence). CDR3 length: 12 amino acids. CDR3 sequence reads: CASSEGGGELFF. CDR3 in DNA: TGCGCCAGCAGTGAGGGCGGCGGGGAGCTGTTTTTT.

The sample holds one count of this clone. J is TRBJ2-1 and V is TRBV19; 14 positions match TRBD2. The CDR3 totals 16 residues. The germline CDR1 and CDR2 sequences are LNHDA and SQIVND (reference sequence). V was pared by 5 bases and J by 5 bases, with 5 bases of the junction left unmatched. This chain's CDR3 is CASSLRTSGRNNEQFF. The CDR3 DNA reads TGTGCCAGTAGTTTAAGGACTAGCGGGAGGAACAATGAGCAGTTCTTC.